This entry lists 25 T cell receptor beta chains sequenced from one sample in a study of blood T cell repertoires in COVID-19. TCRdb keeps only in-frame clones here, not all; method: immunoSEQ multiplex PCR. The sample yields 45,000 to 60,000 clones, more than 60% seen once. The specimen sequenced was peripheral blood. These receptor sequences come from a human donor with active or convalescent COVID-19. The donor label of this sample is uncertain.

This chain links TRBV28 with TRBJ1-1; no definite D call. The CDR3 runs 12 residues. V was shortened by 6 bases and J by 8 bases, with 13 bases between the two germline ends. CDR1 MDHEN and CDR2 SYDVKM come from the germline V gene. This CDR3 reads CASSLPSGEAFF. The CDR3 bases are TGTGCCAGCAGCCTCCCGTCGGGGGAAGCTTTCTTT.

The chain employs TRBV12-3 or TRBV12-4 and TRBJ1-5; D remains unclear. The V end was cut by 3 bases, the J end by 0 bases, with 3 bases between. The CDR3 loop spans 13 amino acids. CDR3 sequence: CASSFNSNQPQHF. As DNA, the CDR3 is TGTGCCAGCAGTTTTAATAGCAATCAGCCCCAGCATTTT.

V is TRBV14 and J is TRBJ1-4; D is unresolved. With 4 bases removed from V and 0 bases from J, the gap between germline ends came to 12 bases. Germline values: CDR1 SGHDN, CDR2 FVKESK. The CDR3 runs to 16 residues. The CDR3 nucleotides are TGTGCCAGCAGCCCGGGAAACTTAGCAACTAATGAAAAACTGTTTTTT. Protein: CASSPGNLATNEKLFF. The full variable domain, in which reference TRBV14 and TRBJ1-4 provide the parts outside the CDR3, is EAGVTQFPSHSVIEKGQTVTLRCDPISGHDNLYWYRRVMGKEIKFLLHFVKESKQDESGMPNNRFLAERTGGTYSTLKVQPAELEDSGVYFCASSPGNLATNEKLFFGSGTQLSVL.

This chain connects TRBV11-2 to TRBJ2-1; D may be TRBD1 (5 bases). Germline CDR1 SGHAT, CDR2 FQNNGV. CDR3 length equals 11 residues. The V gene lost 7 bases and the J gene lost 5 bases, with 6 bases spanning the gap. In nucleotides, the CDR3 is TGTGCCAGCACCAGGGACAATGAGCAGTTCTTC. Its protein product is CASTRDNEQFF.

The sample holds a few counts of this clone. The chain has TRBV6-5 and TRBJ1-3, with a tentative D call TRBD1 (5 bases). The germline V gene has CDR1 MNHEY and CDR2 SVGAGI. The CDR3 runs 14 residues. V lost 2 bases to trimming and J lost 6 bases, with 11 bases between them. CDR3 loop: CASSYGAAINTIYF. The CDR3 DNA follows: TGTGCCAGCAGTTACGGGGCAGCGATAAACACCATATATTTT.

The rearrangement joins TRBV7-2 to TRBJ1-1, with D maybe TRBD1 (5 bases). CDR1 and CDR2 from the germline V gene are SGHTA and FQGNSA. The CDR3 is 13 amino acids. With 10 bases removed from V and 1 base from J, the gap between germline ends came to 13 bases. Here the CDR3 DNA reads TGTGCCACACGGGACTTAGCGAACACTGAAGCTTTCTTT. Encoded protein: CATRDLANTEAFF.

This chain uses TRBV6-2 or TRBV6-3 with TRBJ2-1, with TRBD1 as a possible D gene (6 bases). With 4 bases removed from V and 6 bases from J, the gap between germline ends came to 16 bases. Germline V lookup: CDR1 MNHEY, CDR2 SVGEGT. The CDR3 consists of 15 residues. Here the CDR3 reads CASSSRVQGGNEQFF. The CDR3 nucleotides read TGTGCCAGCAGTTCCAGGGTACAGGGCGGCAATGAGCAGTTCTTC.

The rearrangement uses TRBV6-1 and TRBJ2-5; 12 bases match TRBD2. The CDR3 is made up of 15 amino acids. Per the germline V gene, CDR1 is MNHNS and CDR2 is SASEGT. The trim removed 3 bases at V and 5 bases at J, leaving 4 bases unmatched. CDR3 protein: CASSETSGSVETQYF. The DNA for the CDR3 is TGTGCCAGCAGTGAGACTAGCGGGAGTGTGGAGACCCAGTACTTC.

In the case of this clone: The junction and the germline gene differ at one end; a read error may be behind it. The V call is TRBV6-1, the J call TRBJ1-2; tentatively, D is TRBD1 (6 bases). Germline CDR1 reads MNHNS; CDR2 reads SASEGT. This CDR3 has 13 amino acids. CDR3 in DNA: TGTGCCAGCAGCGAAGGGGGGCGCGGGGGCTACACCTTC. This encodes CASSEGGRGGYTF.

The J gene is TRBJ1-4, the V gene TRBV5-1; maybe TRBD1 (6 bases). V lost 2 bases, J lost 3 bases, and 17 bases lay in between. Germline V lookup: CDR1 SGHRS, CDR2 YFSETQ. The CDR3 spans 17 residues. This CDR3 reads CASSFGGRTAANEKLFF. CDR3 nucleotide sequence: TGCGCCAGCAGCTTTGGGGGCAGGACAGCGGCTAATGAAAAACTGTTTTTT.

The chain uses TRBV10-3 and TRBJ2-3; the match to TRBD2 covers 10 bases. The CDR3 is 18 residues long. With 6 bases clipped from V and 4 bases from J, the junction kept 16 bases outside the gene matches. Germline loops: CDR1 ENHRY, CDR2 SYGVKD. CDR3 in DNA: TGTGCCATCAGCCCAGCGGCGGGTAGCGGGAGGCAATCAGATACGCAGTATTTT. It is translated as CAISPAAGSGRQSDTQYF.

This chain links TRBV19 with TRBJ1-2; the match to TRBD1 covers 9 bases. This CDR3 is 15 amino acids long. J was trimmed by 9 bases and V by 5 bases; bases with no gene match: 13. CDR1 LNHDA and CDR2 SQIVND come from the germline V gene (reference sequence). In nucleotides, the CDR3 is TGTGCCAGTAGTCCGAAGCCGGGACAGGGATTTCGCTACACCTTC. Residues: CASSPKPGQGFRYTF.

V usage is TRBV27 and J usage is TRBJ1-1; 9 nucleotides line up with TRBD1. The germline V gene has CDR1 MNHEY and CDR2 SMNVEV (reference sequence). The CDR3 consists of 14 residues. V was pared by 1 base and J by 7 bases, with 4 bases of the junction left unmatched. The CDR3 region is CASSLLTGGNEAFF. The DNA of the CDR3 is TGTGCCAGCAGTTTATTGACAGGGGGGAATGAAGCTTTCTTT.

The count of this clone is one. V is TRBV3-1 (or the pseudogene TRBV3-2) and J is TRBJ1-1, with 8 bases identical to TRBD1. This CDR3 has 14 residues. Germline assignment: CDR1 LGHDT and CDR2 YNNKEL (reference sequence). Trimming at V came to 4 bases and at J to 1 base, leaving 2 bases not matched to a gene. For the CDR3, the DNA is TGTGCCAGCAGCCTTGGACAGGGGAACACTGAAGCTTTCTTT. Encoded protein: CASSLGQGNTEAFF.

V and J are TRBV14 and TRBJ2-4; maybe TRBD2 (6 bases). V lost 0 bases, J lost 3 bases, and 15 bases lay in between. The CDR3 consists of 17 residues. From germline, CDR1 is SGHDN and CDR2 FVKESK. The CDR3 bases are TGTGCCAGCAGCCAAGATGGGAATGGAGGGGACAAAAACATTCAGTACTTC. It translates to CASSQDGNGGDKNIQYF.

CDR3 amino acids: CASSQQGVNEQYF. Here the CDR3 DNA reads TGTGCCAGCAGCCAACAGGGGGTCAACGAGCAGTACTTC. V gene TRBV7-3 combines with J gene TRBJ2-7; 8 bases are a match to TRBD1. The ends lost 5 bases at V and 5 bases at J; junction bases unmatched: 5. Germline loops: CDR1 SGHTA, CDR2 FQGTGA. The CDR3 has 13 amino acids. Full variable domain (outside the CDR3, taken from reference TRBV7-3 and TRBJ2-7): GAGVSQTPSNKVTEKGKYVELRCDPISGHTALYWYRQSLGQGPEFLIYFQGTGAADDSGLPNDRFFAVRPEGSVSTLKIQRTERGDSAVYLCASSQQGVNEQYFGPGTRLTVT.

Written as DNA, the CDR3 is TGTGCCAGCAGCCTACAGGGGACGGGTAATGAAAAACTGTTTTTT. This codes for CASSLQGTGNEKLFF. The V gene is TRBV3-1 (or the pseudogene TRBV3-2), the J gene TRBJ1-4; 7 bases line up with TRBD1. The germline V gene encodes CDR1 LGHDT and CDR2 YNNKEL (reference sequence). V lost 4 bases and J lost 4; bases outside the gene matches: 6. The CDR3 runs 15 residues.

In its sample, this clone was seen a few times. The chain recombines TRBV30 with TRBJ1-5, with D perhaps TRBD1 (5 bases). The germline V gene has CDR1 GTSNPN and CDR2 SVGIG (reference sequence). This CDR3 region has 13 residues. The V end was cut by 5 bases, the J end by 7 bases, with 15 bases between. In DNA form, the CDR3 reads TGTGCCTGGGGTCGGGGGGAACAACAGCCCCAGCATTTT. Translated: CAWGRGEQQPQHF.

This clone was recorded only once. The gene calls are TRBV9 and TRBJ1-1, with no clear D. The CDR3 runs 15 residues. Germline V gene data show CDR1 as SGDLS and CDR2 as YYNGEE. Trimming stripped 3 bases from V and 1 base from J, with 13 bases between. CDR3 in DNA: TGTGCCAGCAGCGGAACACCTCAGGCGAACACTGAAGCTTTCTTT. Its protein product is CASSGTPQANTEAFF.

This clone was detected only a few times. This rearrangement joins TRBV28 to TRBJ1-5, with TRBD1 as a possible D gene (6 bases). The CDR3 length is 13 residues. Germline V gene data show CDR1 as MDHEN and CDR2 as SYDVKM. V lost 8 bases and J 4 bases, leaving 12 bases between the germline ends. CDR3 in amino acids: CASEGQNNQPQHF. The CDR3 region has the DNA TGTGCCAGCGAAGGACAGAATAATCAGCCCCAGCATTTT.

J is TRBJ1-1 and V is TRBV19; 9 bases line up with TRBD1. The CDR3 totals 16 residues. Germline CDR1 LNHDA, CDR2 SQIVND (reference sequence). V dropped 6 bases and J dropped 1; count of bases not matched to a gene: 9. CDR3 sequence reads: CASSYRTGDRNTEAFF. Written as DNA, the CDR3 is TGTGCCAGTAGCTATAGGACAGGGGATAGGAACACTGAAGCTTTCTTT.

The chain is built from TRBV28 and TRBJ1-3; D is perhaps TRBD1 (5 bases). The CDR3 runs to 15 residues. V was cut by 1 base and J by 1 base, with 8 bases left in between. From germline, CDR1 is MDHEN and CDR2 SYDVKM. In DNA form, the CDR3 reads TGTGCCAGCAGTTTATTCGGGGGATCTGGAAACACCATATATTTT. This gives the protein CASSLFGGSGNTIYF.

The V call is TRBV27, the J call TRBJ1-2; D unclear. This CDR3 comprises 12 residues. Trimming removed 4 bases from V and 8 bases from J, with 11 bases in between. Germline values: CDR1 MNHEY, CDR2 SMNVEV (reference sequence). The CDR3 spells CASSSDMFGYTF. The CDR3 coding sequence is TGTGCCAGCAGTTCCGACATGTTCGGCTACACCTTC.

V is TRBV4-2 and J is TRBJ2-6, with a weak D call TRBD2 (6 bases). This CDR3 comprises 18 residues. Germline assignment: CDR1 LGHNA and CDR2 YNFKEQ. With 1 base removed from V and 0 bases from J, the gap between germline ends came to 13 bases. CDR3 DNA: TGTGCCAGCAGCCAAGTAGCGGCGAGGCACTCTGGGGCCAACGTCCTGACTTTC. Protein product: CASSQVAARHSGANVLTF.

CDR3 amino acids: CASSLEPDSSYNEQFF. The CDR3 DNA reads as TGCGCCAGCAGCTTGGAACCGGACAGCTCCTACAATGAGCAGTTCTTC. The chain combines TRBV5-1 with TRBJ2-1; D perhaps matches TRBD1 (6 bases). Looked up from germline, CDR1 is SGHRS and CDR2 is YFSETQ. This CDR3 has 16 amino acids. V lost 0 bases and J 0 bases, leaving 10 bases between the germline ends.